Listed below are T cell receptor beta chains from one sample, sequenced in a study of beta chain features in type 1 diabetes. This table comes from immunoSEQ multiplex PCR, and its TCRdb copy is limited to in-frame clones, with some not included. Among 240,000 or so clones listed, about 15% were seen once. The sample comprised naive CD4+ T cells from blood. The receptors come from a young man with type 1 diabetes. Both conserved end residues are part of each CDR3. The D gene is left open where the match is weak. Clone size is not always given. Where it is, it says once, few, many or a class for expanded clones.

d_gene: .
j_gene: TRBJ2-3
abundance: few
v_gene: TRBV9
CDR3aa: CASSPPSAGSTDTQYF
CDR3nt: TGTGCCAGCAGCCCCCCCAGCGCAGGGAGCACAGATACGCAGTATTTT

d_gene: .
j_gene: TRBJ1-3
abundance: .
v_gene: TRBV30
CDR3aa: CAWSLTSGGNTIYF
CDR3nt: TGTGCCTGGAGTCTAACATCAGGTGGAAACACCATATATTTT

d_gene: .
j_gene: TRBJ1-1
abundance: few
v_gene: TRBV13
CDR3aa: CASSYRAEAFF
CDR3nt: TGTGCCAGCAGCTACCGGGCTGAAGCTTTCTTT

d_gene: TRBD2
j_gene: TRBJ2-3
abundance: few
v_gene: TRBV7-2
CDR3aa: CASSSSGGATDTQYF
CDR3nt: TGTGCCAGCAGCTCGTCCGGGGGGGCCACAGATACGCAGTATTTT

d_gene: .
j_gene: TRBJ1-1
abundance: few
v_gene: TRBV29-1
CDR3aa: CSVVGGSTEAFF
CDR3nt: TGCAGCGTTGTTGGAGGGTCCACTGAAGCTTTCTTT

d_gene: .
j_gene: TRBJ1-5
abundance: .
v_gene: TRBV12-5
CDR3aa: CASGQEVSNQPQHF
CDR3nt: TGTGCTAGTGGTCAGGAGGTAAGCAATCAGCCCCAGCATTTT

d_gene: TRBD1
j_gene: TRBJ1-2
abundance: .
v_gene: TRBV16
CDR3aa: CASSQSGQGNTGYTF
CDR3nt: TGTGCCAGCAGCCAATCGGGACAGGGGAACACCGGCTACACCTTC

d_gene: .
j_gene: TRBJ2-6
abundance: few
v_gene: TRBV5-1
CDR3aa: CASSLEGSGANVLTF
CDR3nt: TGCGCCAGCAGCTTGGAGGGGTCTGGGGCCAACGTCCTGACTTTC

d_gene: .
j_gene: TRBJ2-3
abundance: few
v_gene: TRBV4-2
CDR3aa: CASTREADLTDTQYF
CDR3nt: TGTGCCAGCACCCGTGAGGCAGACCTCACAGATACGCAGTATTTT

d_gene: .
j_gene: TRBJ2-3
abundance: .
v_gene: TRBV5-1
CDR3aa: CASSLQGGLTDTQYF
CDR3nt: TGCGCCAGCAGCTTGCAGGGTGGGCTCACAGATACGCAGTATTTT

d_gene: TRBD2
j_gene: TRBJ2-5
abundance: few
v_gene: TRBV7-2
CDR3aa: CASSLAGGVETQYF
CDR3nt: TGTGCCAGCAGCTTAGCGGGAGGGGTAGAGACCCAGTACTTC

d_gene: .
j_gene: TRBJ1-5
abundance: few
v_gene: TRBV19
CDR3aa: CASNKLANRVPNQPQHF
CDR3nt: TGTGCCAGTAATAAGCTCGCTAACAGGGTCCCCAATCAGCCCCAGCATTTT

d_gene: .
j_gene: TRBJ2-3
abundance: .
v_gene: TRBV9
CDR3aa: CASSVGLPPQYF
CDR3nt: TGTGCCAGCAGCGTAGGACTCCCGCCTCAGTATTTT

d_gene: TRBD1
j_gene: TRBJ1-1
abundance: few
v_gene: TRBV5-1
CDR3aa: CASSPGQGYTEAFF
CDR3nt: TGCGCCAGCAGCCCCGGACAGGGGTACACTGAAGCTTTCTTT

d_gene: TRBD1
j_gene: TRBJ1-1
abundance: .
v_gene: TRBV5-4
CDR3aa: CASSLDRRTGEAFF
CDR3nt: TGTGCCAGCAGTTTGGACAGGCGAACAGGTGAAGCTTTCTTT

d_gene: .
j_gene: TRBJ2-3
abundance: few
v_gene: TRBV9
CDR3aa: CASSVASLSDTQYF
CDR3nt: TGTGCCAGCAGCGTGGCTAGCCTTAGCGATACGCAGTATTTT

d_gene: TRBD2
j_gene: TRBJ2-7
abundance: .
v_gene: TRBV7-2
CDR3aa: CASSLGVREEGYEQYF
CDR3nt: TGTGCCAGCAGCTTAGGGGTCCGGGAGGAAGGGTACGAGCAGTACTTC

d_gene: TRBD1
j_gene: TRBJ1-1
abundance: few
v_gene: TRBV2
CDR3aa: CATTGGRAEAFF
CDR3nt: TGTGCCACGACAGGGGGTCGGGCTGAAGCTTTCTTT

d_gene: TRBD1
j_gene: TRBJ2-7
abundance: .
v_gene: TRBV5-1
CDR3aa: CASSLGDRGGEQYF
CDR3nt: TGCGCCAGCAGCTTGGGGGACAGGGGTGGGGAGCAGTACTTC

d_gene: .
j_gene: TRBJ1-1
abundance: .
v_gene: TRBV27
CDR3aa: CASSLGQGGTEAFF
CDR3nt: TGTGCCAGCAGTTTAGGGCAGGGAGGCACTGAAGCTTTCTTT

d_gene: .
j_gene: TRBJ1-5
abundance: few
v_gene: TRBV27
CDR3aa: CASSLRGGNQPQHF
CDR3nt: TGTGCCAGCAGTCTACGGGGGGGCAATCAGCCCCAGCATTTT

d_gene: TRBD1
j_gene: TRBJ1-1
abundance: few
v_gene: TRBV2
CDR3aa: CASSETGPTEAFF
CDR3nt: TGTGCCAGCAGTGAGACAGGGCCCACTGAAGCTTTCTTT

d_gene: .
j_gene: TRBJ2-2
abundance: .
v_gene: TRBV29-1
CDR3aa: CSAEAAGELFF
CDR3nt: TGCAGCGCCGAGGCAGCCGGGGAGCTGTTTTTT

d_gene: .
j_gene: TRBJ2-5
abundance: .
v_gene: TRBV9
CDR3aa: CASSVRGGNQETQYF
CDR3nt: TGTGCCAGCAGCGTAAGGGGGGGTAACCAAGAGACCCAGTACTTC

d_gene: TRBD2
j_gene: TRBJ2-3
abundance: .
v_gene: TRBV5-1
CDR3aa: CASSLARTSGEMADTQYF
CDR3nt: TGCGCCAGCAGCTTGGCCAGGACTAGCGGGGAGATGGCAGATACGCAGTATTTT

d_gene: .
j_gene: TRBJ1-2
abundance: .
v_gene: TRBV10-3
CDR3aa: CAISETVNYGYTF
CDR3nt: TGTGCCATCAGTGAAACGGTTAACTATGGCTACACCTTC

d_gene: .
j_gene: TRBJ1-6
abundance: few
v_gene: TRBV14
CDR3aa: CASSQDRGNNSPLHF
CDR3nt: TGTGCCAGCAGCCAGGACAGAGGAAATAATTCACCCCTCCACTTT

d_gene: .
j_gene: TRBJ1-5
abundance: few
v_gene: TRBV13
CDR3aa: CASSRSGQPQHF
CDR3nt: TGTGCCAGCAGCCGGTCGGGACAGCCCCAGCATTTT

d_gene: TRBD1
j_gene: TRBJ1-2
abundance: .
v_gene: TRBV27
CDR3aa: CASSLRGQGDGYTF
CDR3nt: TGTGCCAGCAGTTTAAGGGGACAGGGAGATGGCTACACCTTC